The 27 T cell receptor beta chains reported below all come from one sample, sequenced in a study of blood T cells in healthy people across ages. A second roughly 6 to 11 cycle PCR used barcoded and J-beta primers. MiXCR, applied by TCRdb to the 5' RACE reads, yields one record per CDR3 protein. The sample has approximately 850,000 distinct CDR3 sequences; 55% to 75% are singletons. The sequenced sample consisted of blood. These receptors all come from a man aged 25 to 45 in good health.

The chain employs TRBV19 and TRBJ1-5; unclear D gene. This CDR3 spans 14 amino acids. Trimming removed 6 bases from V and 0 bases from J, with 9 bases in between. Per the germline V gene, CDR1 is LNHDA and CDR2 is SQIVND (reference sequence). The CDR3 loop reads CASSGVNSNQPQHF. The CDR3 DNA follows: TGTGCCAGTAGCGGGGTCAATAGCAATCAGCCCCAGCATTTT.

This clonotype has just a few counts. The V and J genes are TRBV12-3 or TRBV12-4 and TRBJ2-1; D gene unclear. Trimming left V 3 bases short and J 7 bases short, with 10 bases between. CDR3 length: 13 amino acids. DNA for the CDR3: TGTGCCAGCAGTTTCGGGCCCCTAAATGAGCAGTTCTTC. Translation gives CASSFGPLNEQFF.

The V call is TRBV20-1, the J call TRBJ2-7, with D perhaps matching TRBD2 (6 bases). The CDR3 covers 12 residues. The V and J ends lost 5 bases and 3 bases respectively, with 11 bases between them. Germline V lookup: CDR1 DFQATT, CDR2 SNEGSKA (reference sequence). CDR3 residues: CSARRDLYEQYF. The CDR3 nucleotides are TGCAGTGCTCGGAGGGACCTCTACGAGCAGTACTTC.

The J gene is TRBJ2-1, the V gene TRBV20-1; possibly TRBD2 for D (5 bases). V was clipped by 0 bases and J by 7 bases, with 10 bases between them. The CDR3 is 13 residues long. In germline, CDR1 is DFQATT, CDR2 SNEGSKA (reference sequence). The CDR3 DNA reads TGCAGTGCTAGAGAAAGAGGGCAAAATGAGCAGTTCTTC. Its translation: CSARERGQNEQFF.

The chain is built from TRBV6-5 and TRBJ2-7; TRBD1 agrees at 10 bases. Germline V gene sequence: CDR1 MNHEY, CDR2 SVGAGI. This CDR3 is built from 15 residues. The V segment lost 6 bases and the J segment 3 bases; nucleotides outside the gene matches: 8. The DNA of the CDR3 is TGTGCCAGCAGAATGACAGGGGGCGCAGGCTACGAGCAGTACTTC. It is translated as CASRMTGGAGYEQYF.

The rearrangement uses TRBV29-1 and TRBJ2-7, with D possibly TRBD2 on 5 matching bases. The CDR3 extends over 15 amino acids. The V gene's germline CDR1 is SQVTM and CDR2 ANQGSEA. V gave up 2 bases and J gave up 5 bases, with 19 bases separating them. This chain's CDR3 is CSVERWTPTAHEQYF. DNA for the CDR3: TGCAGCGTTGAACGTTGGACTCCCACAGCCCACGAGCAGTACTTC.

This clonotype has just a few counts. CDR3 region: CSASVRAKNIQYF. The DNA of the CDR3 is TGCAGTGCTAGCGTTAGAGCCAAAAACATTCAGTACTTC. The chain is built from TRBV20-1 and TRBJ2-7; no clear D gene. The closer fit of TRBJ2-4 to the DNA end suggests the J call may be wrong. CDR1 DFQATT and CDR2 SNEGSKA come from the germline V gene (reference sequence). The CDR3 runs 13 residues.

This clonotype was seen ten or more times. The V and J genes are TRBV7-2 and TRBJ1-2; tentatively, D is TRBD1 (6 bases). CDR3 length equals 14 residues. Per germline, CDR1 SGHTA and CDR2 FQGNSA. Trimming removed 5 bases at V and 8 bases at J, with 18 bases between. This CDR3 reads CASSAQGKRRGYTF. The CDR3 nucleotides read TGTGCCAGCAGCGCACAGGGCAAAAGGAGGGGCTACACCTTC.

CDR3 residues: CSVEDSEYNEQFF. As DNA, the CDR3 is TGCAGCGTTGAAGATAGCGAATACAATGAGCAGTTCTTC. The chain employs TRBV29-1 and TRBJ2-1; TRBD2 is a possible D gene (5 bases). With 0 bases removed from V and 4 bases from J, the gap between germline ends came to 7 bases. Germline CDR1 SQVTM, CDR2 ANQGSEA. The length of the CDR3 is 13 residues.

This clonotype was picked up a small number of times. V usage is TRBV15 and J usage is TRBJ2-1; D perhaps matches TRBD1 (6 bases). The V end was cut by 4 bases, the J end by 8 bases, with 9 bases between. CDR1 is LNHNV and CDR2 is YYDKDF in the germline V gene (reference sequence). The CDR3 has 12 residues. CDR3 protein: CATSTRGDEQFF. The DNA for the CDR3 is TGTGCCACCAGCACCAGGGGTGATGAGCAGTTCTTC.

The chain joins TRBV20-1 to TRBJ1-5; 8 bases match TRBD1. CDR3 size: 15 residues. V gave up 0 bases and J gave up 9 bases; unmatched junction bases: 10. Germline CDR1 and CDR2: DFQATT and SNEGSKA (reference sequence). The CDR3 is CSARDPGQGARPQHF. CDR3 DNA sequence: TGCAGTGCTAGAGATCCTGGGCAGGGGGCAAGGCCCCAGCATTTT.

This chain uses TRBV7-2 with TRBJ2-1, with 15 bases matching TRBD2. V dropped 4 bases and J dropped 0; count of bases not matched to a gene: 7. CDR3 size: 19 residues. Per the germline V gene, CDR1 is SGHTA and CDR2 is FQGNSA. In DNA, the CDR3 is TGTGCCAGCAGCTCCCCCGGGACTAGCGGGGGGAGCTCCTACAATGAGCAGTTCTTC. It encodes CASSSPGTSGGSSYNEQFF.

This clonotype was seen ten or more times. This sequence joins TRBV27 and TRBJ1-5; D remains unclear. This CDR3 is 13 amino acids long. Per germline, CDR1 MNHEY and CDR2 SMNVEV (reference sequence). V was cut by 0 bases and J by 2 bases, with 2 bases left in between. As DNA, the CDR3 is TGTGCCAGCAGTTTATCGGGCAATCAGCCCCAGCATTTT. Translating it yields CASSLSGNQPQHF.

The chain has TRBV10-3 and TRBJ1-2, with a possible D match to TRBD1 (5 bases). Germline V gene lookup returns CDR1 ENHRY and CDR2 SYGVKD. The CDR3 runs to 14 residues. Trimming removed 0 bases at V and 8 bases at J, with 13 bases between. The CDR3 region has the DNA TGTGCCATCAGTGAGTCGGGGGGAACAAGGGGCTACACCTTC. Its translation: CAISESGGTRGYTF.

This clonotype was counted a single time. This chain links TRBV7-9 with TRBJ2-7, with D tentatively TRBD1 or TRBD2 (5 bases each). The J call may be faulty, since TRBJ2-5 better matches the DNA end. CDR1 and CDR2 from the germline V gene are SEHNR and FQNEAQ (reference sequence). The CDR3 has 14 residues. CDR3 DNA: TGTGCCAGCAGCCCAGGTATCGGGGCGGAGACCCAGTACTTC. It is translated as CASSPGIGAETQYF.

The V and J genes are TRBV28 and TRBJ2-3, with no clear D. V shed 5 bases and J shed 6 bases, with 12 bases lying between them. The CDR3 consists of 13 residues. The germline V gene encodes CDR1 MDHEN and CDR2 SYDVKM. The CDR3, as DNA: TGTGCCAGCAGTCCCGGGCCGCAGGATACGCAGTATTTT. It translates to CASSPGPQDTQYF.

The chain recombines TRBV5-1 with TRBJ1-2; weak D call: TRBD1 (6 bases). Per germline, CDR1 SGHRS and CDR2 YFSETQ. The ends were cut back, 2 bases at V and 6 bases at J, with 11 bases in the middle. The CDR3 has 13 residues. CDR3 residues: CASSLSAGDGYTF. For the CDR3, the DNA is TGCGCCAGCAGCTTATCGGCAGGGGATGGCTACACCTTC.

V usage is TRBV30 and J usage is TRBJ2-7; 9 bases map to TRBD1. The CDR3 has 14 amino acids. V lost 6 bases and J lost 4; bases outside the gene matches: 10. CDR1 and CDR2 (germline): GTSNPN, SVGIG (reference sequence). The CDR3 DNA is TGTGCCTGCCTTGGGGGGACAGGGCCGTACGAGCAGTACTTC. Translating it yields CACLGGTGPYEQYF.

The CDR3 region is CASSGTPGYTF. CDR3 DNA: TGTGCCAGCAGCGGGACGCCGGGCTACACCTTC. The chain combines TRBV9 with TRBJ1-2; no clear D gene. Germline V gene data show CDR1 as SGDLS and CDR2 as YYNGEE. V was trimmed by 3 bases and J by 8 bases, leaving 8 bases between them. This CDR3 spans 11 amino acids. The variable domain in full, with the rest retrieved from reference TRBV9 and TRBJ1-2, is DSGVTQTPKHLITATGQRVTLRCSPRSGDLSVYWYQQSLDQGLQFLIQYYNGEERAKGNILERFSAQQFPDLHSELNLSSLELGDSALYFCASSGTPGYTFGSGTRLTVV.

J is TRBJ1-2 and V is TRBV12-3 or TRBV12-4; D perhaps matches TRBD1 (5 bases). Trimming stripped 0 bases from V and 8 bases from J, with 13 bases between. This CDR3 comprises 14 residues. The CDR3 is CASSLAGRGRGYTF. Written as DNA, the CDR3 is TGTGCCAGCAGTTTAGCAGGGAGGGGTCGGGGCTACACCTTC.

Remarks on this clonotype: This may be a read error, as it is one base from a much larger clone. The chain combines TRBV27 with TRBJ2-5, with TRBD1 matching 8 bases. CDR3 size: 12 residues. Trimming at V came to 6 bases and at J to 12 bases, leaving 9 bases not matched to a gene. Germline assignment: CDR1 MNHEY and CDR2 SMNVEV (reference sequence). The CDR3 DNA sequence: TGTGCCAGCAGATCCGACAGGGGAAGGGAGTACTTC. It codes for CASRSDRGREYF.

The chain carries TRBV6-2 or TRBV6-3 and TRBJ2-7, with 8 nucleotides matching TRBD1. Germline CDR1 is MNHEY and CDR2 is SVGEGT. After removal of 6 bases from V and 6 bases from J, the junction contained 4 bases not matched to a gene. CDR3 length: 12 residues. Here the CDR3 reads CASRQGTGEQYF. CDR3 in DNA: TGTGCCAGCAGGCAAGGGACAGGCGAGCAGTACTTC.

This chain joins TRBV7-2 and TRBJ2-3; D ambiguous. This CDR3 spans 13 amino acids. The V end was cut by 3 bases, the J end by 4 bases, with 8 bases between. Germline CDR1 is SGHTA and CDR2 is FQGNSA. The CDR3, as DNA: TGTGCCAGCAGCTTCAGGTTACCAGATACGCAGTATTTT. The encoded protein is CASSFRLPDTQYF.

This sequence joins TRBV13 and TRBJ2-5, with no clear D. The DNA matches TRBJ2-7 better at its end, which makes the J call doubtful. This CDR3 spans 13 amino acids. Germline V gene data show CDR1 as PRHDT and CDR2 as FYEKMQ (reference sequence). The CDR3 nucleotides read TGTGCCAGCAGCTTAGAAGGCAACCACGAGCAGTACTTC. This codes for CASSLEGNHEQYF.

The CDR3 DNA is TGTGCCAGCTCACCGCCGCATAAAGAGGTCGGGGAAAGAACCGGGGAGCTGTTTTTT. Translation gives CASSPPHKEVGERTGELFF. The J gene is TRBJ2-2, the V gene TRBV18; a weak D match, TRBD2 (5 bases). Germline V CDR1 and CDR2: KGHSH, LQKENI. The CDR3 extends over 19 amino acids. V was trimmed by 3 bases and J by 5 bases, leaving 25 bases between them.

The V call is TRBV6-5, the J call TRBJ1-1; 7 nucleotides line up with TRBD1. CDR1 MNHEY and CDR2 SVGAGI come from the germline V gene. This CDR3 is 17 amino acids long. V shed 2 bases and J 1 base; nucleotides not matched to a gene: 10. The DNA for the CDR3 is TGTGCCAGCAGTTACAAGGGACAGCTCCAACCGAACACTGAAGCTTTCTTT. This gives the protein CASSYKGQLQPNTEAFF.

The rearrangement joins TRBV7-8 to TRBJ1-5, with D perhaps TRBD1 (6 bases). The CDR3 totals 15 residues. With 5 bases removed from V and 0 bases from J, the gap between germline ends came to 11 bases. Germline assignment: CDR1 SGHVS and CDR2 FQNEAQ. This CDR3 is CASSEGQNSNQPQHF. Written as DNA, the CDR3 is TGTGCCAGCAGCGAAGGACAGAATAGCAATCAGCCCCAGCATTTT.